Listed here is a single T cell receptor (beta chain). Its target is unknown. A read error may produce the germline difference seen at one junction end. This specimen belongs to a study of cytomegalovirus exposure and HLA in healthy donors. Study at large: Unique TCR beta sequences numbering over 100 million came from 150 million to 200 million T cells in an earlier analysis.

Findings of the study overall: Researchers reported in a later analysis that common viral pathogens appeared linked to several top clusters. Near-uniform donor sequencing depth was presumed by presence/absence analyses.

The CDR3 sequence is 14 residues long. Per the germline V gene, CDR1 is MDHEN and CDR2 is SYDVKM. The study ran its PCR with 60 Vbeta and 13 Jbeta primers. Per the original methods: In a later analysis, of 80 million to 90 million unique beta chains, about 11 million appeared in at least two donors. Data came from immunoSEQ multiplex PCR; TCRdb stores just in-frame clones and leaves some out. V and J calls and clone size are given by that table; D and trimming were obtained from the DNA. The profile shows over 150,000 clones, about 63% of them singletons. The chain is built from TRBV28 and TRBJ1-2; D remains unclear. The receptor was derived from a woman in her thirties or forties in good health and CMV-seropositive. Sequencing input: PBMCs. CDR3 sequence reads: CASSITSFNYGYPF. The CDR3 DNA is TGTGCCAGCAGCATCACATCCTTTAACTATGGCTACCCCTTC.